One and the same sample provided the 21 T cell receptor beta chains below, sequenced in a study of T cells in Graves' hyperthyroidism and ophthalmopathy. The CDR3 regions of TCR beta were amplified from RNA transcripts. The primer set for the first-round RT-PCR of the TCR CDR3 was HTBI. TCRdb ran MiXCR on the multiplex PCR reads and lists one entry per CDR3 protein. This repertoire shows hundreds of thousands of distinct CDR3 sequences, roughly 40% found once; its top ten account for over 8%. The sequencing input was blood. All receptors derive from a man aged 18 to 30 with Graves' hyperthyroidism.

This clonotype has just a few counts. The DNA for the CDR3 is TGCAGCGTTGAAGATTCCGGGACAGGGATTTGGGCCGCGGAGACCCAGTACTTC. It specifies CSVEDSGTGIWAAETQYF. The chain links TRBV29-1 to TRBJ2-5; 9 positions agree with TRBD1. The CDR3 loop spans 18 amino acids. Germline V gene sequence: CDR1 SQVTM, CDR2 ANQGSEA. After removal of 0 bases from V and 5 bases from J, the junction contained 16 bases not matched to a gene.

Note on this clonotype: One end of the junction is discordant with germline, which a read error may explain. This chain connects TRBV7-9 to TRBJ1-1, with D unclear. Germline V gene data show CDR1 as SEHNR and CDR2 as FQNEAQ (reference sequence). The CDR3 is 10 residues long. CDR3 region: CVSSLNEAFF. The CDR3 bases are TGTGTCAGCAGCTTGAACGAAGCTTTCTTT.

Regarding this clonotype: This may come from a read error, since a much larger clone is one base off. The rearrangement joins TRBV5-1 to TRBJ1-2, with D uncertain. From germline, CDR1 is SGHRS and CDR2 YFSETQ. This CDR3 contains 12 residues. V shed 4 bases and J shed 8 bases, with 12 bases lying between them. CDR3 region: CASSLDRRGYTF. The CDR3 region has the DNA TGCGCCAGCAGCCTCGACCGACGGGGCTACACCTTC.

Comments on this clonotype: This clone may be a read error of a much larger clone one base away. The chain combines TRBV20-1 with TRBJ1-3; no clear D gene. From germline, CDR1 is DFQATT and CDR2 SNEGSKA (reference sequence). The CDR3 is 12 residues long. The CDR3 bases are TGCAGTGCCAAGTTTCTCGGGAACACCGTATATTTT. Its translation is CSAKFLGNTVYF.

This CDR3 is CSVDLATSNTGEQYF. The CDR3 coding sequence is TGCAGCGTTGATTTGGCCACCTCGAACACCGGGGAGCAGTACTTC. This chain joins TRBV29-1 and TRBJ2-7, with D uncertain. The CDR3 totals 15 residues. V lost 3 bases, J lost 7 bases, and 22 bases lay in between. In germline, CDR1 is SQVTM, CDR2 ANQGSEA.

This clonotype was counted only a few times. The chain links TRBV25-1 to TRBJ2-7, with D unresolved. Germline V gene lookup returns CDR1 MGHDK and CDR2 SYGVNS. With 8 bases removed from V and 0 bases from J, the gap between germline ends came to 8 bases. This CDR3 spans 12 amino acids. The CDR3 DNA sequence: TGTGCCAGCCTCGGGCTCTCCTACGAGCAGTACTTC. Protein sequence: CASLGLSYEQYF.

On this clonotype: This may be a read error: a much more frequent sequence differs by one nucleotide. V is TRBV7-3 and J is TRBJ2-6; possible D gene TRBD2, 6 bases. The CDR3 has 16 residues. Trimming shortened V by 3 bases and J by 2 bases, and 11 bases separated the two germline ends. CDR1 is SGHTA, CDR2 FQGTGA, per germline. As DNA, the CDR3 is TGTGCCAGCAGCTTGCAGGAGGGCGCTGGGGCCAACGTCCTGACTTTC. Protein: CASSLQEGAGANVLTF.

The CDR3 nucleotides are TGTGCCAGCAGGCCAGGGACAGGTGAAAAACTGTTTTTT. Its protein is CASRPGTGEKLFF. This rearrangement joins TRBV2 to TRBJ1-4; 8 nucleotides agree with TRBD1. Trimming at V came to 6 bases and at J to 7 bases, leaving 4 bases not matched to a gene. CDR3 size: 13 residues. Germline lookup yields CDR1 SNHLY and CDR2 FYNNEI.

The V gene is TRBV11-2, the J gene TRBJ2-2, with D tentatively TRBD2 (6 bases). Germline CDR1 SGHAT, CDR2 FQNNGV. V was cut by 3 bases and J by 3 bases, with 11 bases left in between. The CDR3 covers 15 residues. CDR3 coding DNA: TGTGCCAGCAGCTTGAGCGGGTTATACACCGGGGAGCTGTTTTTT. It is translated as CASSLSGLYTGELFF. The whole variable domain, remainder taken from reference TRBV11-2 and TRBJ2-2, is EAGVAQSPRYKIIEKRQSVAFWCNPISGHATLYWYQQILGQGPKLLIQFQNNGVVDDSQLPKDRFSAERLKGVDSTLKIQPAKLEDSAVYLCASSLSGLYTGELFFGEGSRLTVL.

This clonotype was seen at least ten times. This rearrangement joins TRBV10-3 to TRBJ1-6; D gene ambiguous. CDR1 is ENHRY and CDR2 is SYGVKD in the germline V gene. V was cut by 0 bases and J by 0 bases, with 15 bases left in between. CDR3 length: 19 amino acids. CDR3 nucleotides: TGTGCCATCAGTGAGTCGGTTTTGAGAAGGGACTCCTATAATTCACCCCTCCACTTT. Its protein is CAISESVLRRDSYNSPLHF.

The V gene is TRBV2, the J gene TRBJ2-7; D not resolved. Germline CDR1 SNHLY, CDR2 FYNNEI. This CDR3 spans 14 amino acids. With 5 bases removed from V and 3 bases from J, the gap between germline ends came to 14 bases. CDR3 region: CASSYSDHRYEQYF. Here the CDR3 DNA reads TGTGCCAGCAGTTACTCCGACCATCGCTACGAGCAGTACTTC.

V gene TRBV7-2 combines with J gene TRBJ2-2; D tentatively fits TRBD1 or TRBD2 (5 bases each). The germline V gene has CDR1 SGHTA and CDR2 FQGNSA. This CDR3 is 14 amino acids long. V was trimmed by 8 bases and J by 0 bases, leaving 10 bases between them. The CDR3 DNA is TGTGCCAGCTCGGGACGGGCGAACACCGGGGAGCTGTTTTTT. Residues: CASSGRANTGELFF.

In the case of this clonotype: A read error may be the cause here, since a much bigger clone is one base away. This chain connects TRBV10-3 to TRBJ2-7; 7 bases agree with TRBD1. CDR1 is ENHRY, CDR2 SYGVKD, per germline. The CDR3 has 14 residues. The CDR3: CAVSVDRDTYEQYF. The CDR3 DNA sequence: TGTGCCGTCAGTGTCGACAGGGATACCTACGAGCAGTACTTC.

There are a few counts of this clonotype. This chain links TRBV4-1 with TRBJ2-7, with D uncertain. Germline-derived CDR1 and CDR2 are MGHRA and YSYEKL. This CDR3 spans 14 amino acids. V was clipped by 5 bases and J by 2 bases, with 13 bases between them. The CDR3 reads CASSYKDGPYEQYF. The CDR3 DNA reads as TGCGCCAGCAGCTACAAGGACGGTCCCTACGAGCAGTACTTC.

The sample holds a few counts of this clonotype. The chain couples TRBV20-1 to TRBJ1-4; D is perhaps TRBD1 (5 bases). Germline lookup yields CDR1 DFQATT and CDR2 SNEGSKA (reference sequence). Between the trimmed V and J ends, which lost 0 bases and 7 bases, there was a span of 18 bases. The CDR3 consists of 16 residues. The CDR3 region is CSARDPLRGRAEKLFF. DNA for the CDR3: TGCAGTGCTAGAGATCCACTTAGGGGCAGAGCTGAAAAACTGTTTTTT.

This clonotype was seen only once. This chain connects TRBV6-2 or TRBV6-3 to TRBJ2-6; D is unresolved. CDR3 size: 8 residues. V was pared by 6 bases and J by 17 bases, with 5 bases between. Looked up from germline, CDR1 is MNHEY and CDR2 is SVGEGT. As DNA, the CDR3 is TGTGCCAGCAGGATTATGACTTTC. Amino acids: CASRIMTF.

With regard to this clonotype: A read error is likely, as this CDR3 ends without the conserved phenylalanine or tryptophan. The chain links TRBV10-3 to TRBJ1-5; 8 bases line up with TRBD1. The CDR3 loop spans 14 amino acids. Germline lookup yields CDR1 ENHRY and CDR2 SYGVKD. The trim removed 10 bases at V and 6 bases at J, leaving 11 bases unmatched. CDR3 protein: CASRYGQGGQPQHS. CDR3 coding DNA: TGTGCCAGCAGATATGGACAGGGCGGTCAGCCCCAGCATTCT.

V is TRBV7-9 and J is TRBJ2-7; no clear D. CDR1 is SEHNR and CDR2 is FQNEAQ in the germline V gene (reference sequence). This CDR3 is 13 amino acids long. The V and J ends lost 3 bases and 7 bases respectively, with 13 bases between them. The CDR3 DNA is TGTGCCAGCAGCTTGGCAAGGTTTGGAGAGCAGTACTTC. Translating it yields CASSLARFGEQYF.

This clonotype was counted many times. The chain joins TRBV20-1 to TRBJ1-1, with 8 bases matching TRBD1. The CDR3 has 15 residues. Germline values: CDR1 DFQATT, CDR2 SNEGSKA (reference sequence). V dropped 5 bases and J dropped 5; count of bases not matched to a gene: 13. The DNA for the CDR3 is TGCAGTGCTCTTCAGGACAGGGAAATATGGACTGAAGCTTTCTTT. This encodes CSALQDREIWTEAFF.

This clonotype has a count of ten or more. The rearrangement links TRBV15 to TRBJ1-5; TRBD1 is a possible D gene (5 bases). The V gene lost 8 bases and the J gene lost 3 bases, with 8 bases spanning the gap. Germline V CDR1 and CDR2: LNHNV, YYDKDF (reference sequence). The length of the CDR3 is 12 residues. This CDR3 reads CATGGPNQPQHF. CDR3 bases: TGTGCCACCGGGGGACCCAATCAGCCCCAGCATTTT. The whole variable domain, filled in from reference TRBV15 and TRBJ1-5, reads DAMVIQNPRYQVTQFGKPVTLSCSQTLNHNVMYWYQQKSSQAPKLLFHYYDKDFNNEADTPDNFQSRRPNTSFCFLDIRSPGLGDTAMYLCATGGPNQPQHFGDGTRLSIL.

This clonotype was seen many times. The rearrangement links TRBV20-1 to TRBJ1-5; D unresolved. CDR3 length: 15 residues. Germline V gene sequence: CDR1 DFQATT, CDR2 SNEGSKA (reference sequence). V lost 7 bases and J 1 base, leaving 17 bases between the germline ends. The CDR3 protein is CSVPRGGQSNQPQHF. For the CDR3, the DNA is TGCAGTGTCCCACGGGGTGGGCAGAGCAATCAGCCCCAGCATTTT.